This is a list of T cell receptor beta chains from one sample in a study of T cell responses to AZD1222 COVID-19 vaccine. The assay was immunoSEQ multiplex PCR, and TCRdb's table has in-frame clones only and misses some. The repertoire holds approximately 140,000 clones, 92% seen once, with roughly 3.3% in the top ten. Sample: peripheral blood, taken 28 days after the second AZD1222 dose. These receptors were obtained from an adult who received the AZD1222 COVID-19 vaccine. Each CDR3 is given with its conserved first and last residue.

J: TRBJ2-1; V: TRBV24-1; CDR3: CATSDERSYNEQFF
J: TRBJ2-5; V: TRBV9; CDR3: CASSALAVQETQYF
J: TRBJ1-6; V: TRBV30; CDR3: CAWSVEPRLSSPLHF
J: TRBJ2-7; V: TRBV9; CDR3: CASSVGTGGDFLLSYEQYF
J: TRBJ2-1; V: TRBV5-4; CDR3: CASTSTRRNEQFF
J: TRBJ2-1; V: TRBV6-2/TRBV6-3; CDR3: CASSRTSGRTNEQFF
J: TRBJ1-2; V: TRBV10-3; CDR3: CAIRGQANYGYTF
J: TRBJ1-1; V: TRBV19; CDR3: CASSVLGVANTEAFF
J: TRBJ1-3; V: TRBV13; CDR3: CASSRRQGAPTGNTIYF
J: TRBJ1-1; V: TRBV10-1; CDR3: CASSQDRVNTEAFF
J: TRBJ2-3; V: TRBV29-1; CDR3: CSVKKREGTDTQYF
J: TRBJ2-3; V: TRBV3-1/TRBV3-2; CDR3: CASSQDTQYF
J: TRBJ2-3; V: TRBV15; CDR3: CATSRGGSTDTQYF
J: TRBJ1-2; V: TRBV2; CDR3: CASRGGIANYGYTF
J: TRBJ2-7; V: TRBV10-3; CDR3: CAITLAGASPEQYF
J: TRBJ2-7; V: TRBV6-5; CDR3: CASTGSTGQIIEQYF
J: TRBJ2-7; V: TRBV6-1; CDR3: CASSDVIVGEAGTYEQYF
J: TRBJ1-5; V: TRBV19; CDR3: CASRYSSISNQPQHF
J: TRBJ1-2; V: TRBV9; CDR3: CASSVDRDRGSYGYTF
J: TRBJ2-1; V: TRBV13; CDR3: CASRPAGGPSEQFF